The sequence of this T cell receptor (beta chain) was determined in a study of T cells after yellow fever vaccination. Study results and caveats: Post-booster samples contained most primary-vaccination clones (around 95% CD4, less than 90% CD8).

A remark on this clonotype: Its specificity is unknown.

Germline CDR1 and CDR2: MNHNS and SASEGT. The CDR3 loop spans 15 amino acids. The J segment lost 0 bases and the V segment lost 6 bases, leaving 8 bases of the junction unmatched. TCRdb reprocessed the 5' RACE reads via MiXCR and lists one record per CDR3 protein. Here the sample spans some 420,000 distinct CDR3 sequences, around a sixth being singletons. V and J are TRBV6-1 and TRBJ2-7, with TRBD1 matching 7 bases. Sequencing used PBMCs, obtained before the yellow fever booster vaccination. The receptor was isolated from a man younger than 35 who received the YFV17D yellow fever vaccine. The CDR3 region has the DNA TGTGCCAGCAGGCCAGGGACAGCGGACTCCTACGAGCAGTACTTC. It yields the protein CASRPGTADSYEQYF.